Each of the 22 T cell receptor beta chains below was sequenced from the same sample in a study of T cells in Graves' hyperthyroidism and ophthalmopathy. What was amplified from RNA transcripts were TCR beta CDR3 regions. RT-PCR in the first round (using the HTBI primer set) targeted the TCR CDR3. TCRdb re-derived calls from the multiplex PCR reads in MiXCR, one entry per CDR3 protein. The sample holds about 52,000 distinct CDR3 sequences, approximately 48% seen once. What was sequenced was blood. The receptor source for this set is a woman aged 45-65 years with Graves' ophthalmopathy.

The rearrangement links TRBV7-2 to TRBJ2-3; a weak D match, TRBD1 (6 bases). The V and J ends lost 0 bases and 2 bases respectively, with 12 bases between them. The germline V gene encodes CDR1 SGHTA and CDR2 FQGNSA. The length of the CDR3 is 16 residues. CDR3 residues: CASSLARGSFTDTQYF. Here the CDR3 DNA reads TGTGCCAGCAGCTTAGCTAGGGGGTCCTTCACAGATACGCAGTATTTT.

In regard to this clonotype: Lacking the conserved final phenylalanine or tryptophan, this CDR3 likely reflects a read error. V gene TRBV24-1 combines with J gene TRBJ2-5; TRBD2 matches at 10 bases. The CDR3 has 17 amino acids. Per germline, CDR1 KGHDR and CDR2 SFDVKD. After removal of 5 bases from V and 1 base from J, the junction contained 9 bases not matched to a gene. The CDR3 region has the DNA TGTGCCACCAGTGGTGGACTAGCGGTTGGAAGCCAAGAGACCCAGTACTCC. This sequence encodes CATSGGLAVGSQETQYS.

The J gene is TRBJ1-3, the V gene TRBV15; tentative D call: TRBD1 (5 bases). Germline CDR1 and CDR2: LNHNV and YYDKDF (reference sequence). The CDR3 totals 15 residues. Deletions cut 6 bases from V and 0 bases from J, with 12 bases between. The CDR3 coding sequence is TGTGCCACCAGTAGACGGGGGTCCTCTGGAAACACCATATATTTT. This encodes CATSRRGSSGNTIYF.

The count of this clonotype is one. The germline gene is not matched at one end of the junction; a read error may be the cause. The chain joins TRBV20-1 to TRBJ2-1, with a tentative D call TRBD2 (5 bases). CDR1 and CDR2 (germline): DFQATT, SNEGSKA (reference sequence). The CDR3 runs 16 residues. As DNA, the CDR3 is TGCAGTGCTAGAGATCATAGCGTGGGGTGGACCGGGGAGCTGTTCTTC. Protein: CSARDHSVGWTGELFF.

This clonotype has ten or more counts. V is TRBV11-2 and J is TRBJ2-1; 7 bases are a match to TRBD2. The CDR3 runs to 15 residues. Germline assignment: CDR1 SGHAT and CDR2 FQNNGV. V lost 5 bases to trimming and J lost 0 bases; unmatched junction nucleotides: 4. The CDR3 is CASSHGRNSYNEQFF. CDR3 DNA: TGTGCCAGCAGCCACGGGAGGAACTCCTACAATGAGCAGTTCTTC.

CDR3 DNA sequence: TGTGCCAGCAGCTTAGGTACAGGGTGGAACACTGAAGCTTTCTTT. Translation: CASSLGTGWNTEAFF. This chain connects TRBV7-2 to TRBJ1-1, with TRBD1 as a possible D gene (6 bases). Trimming took 1 base from V and 1 from J, leaving 10 bases between them. The CDR3 is 15 residues long. Germline V gives CDR1 SGHTA, CDR2 FQGNSA.

V is TRBV11-1 and J is TRBJ2-7; 7 nucleotides match TRBD1. V trimming: 7 bases; J trimming: 2 bases; junction bases outside the gene matches: 5. This CDR3 contains 13 residues. Looked up from germline, CDR1 is SGHAT and CDR2 is FQDESV (reference sequence). For the CDR3, the DNA is TGTGCCAGCACCCACACAGGGGCCTACGAGCAGTACTTC. This gives the protein CASTHTGAYEQYF.

This clonotype was seen many times. The chain is built from TRBV20-1 and TRBJ1-1, with 7 bases aligning to TRBD1. The CDR3 spans 14 residues. The V gene's germline CDR1 is DFQATT and CDR2 SNEGSKA (reference sequence). The V segment lost 4 bases and the J segment 6 bases; nucleotides outside the gene matches: 11. This chain's CDR3 is CSATTYRGFPEAFF. DNA of the CDR3: TGCAGTGCTACAACGTACAGGGGTTTCCCTGAAGCTTTCTTT.

This clonotype was counted ten times or more. A read error is likely, as this CDR3 ends without the conserved phenylalanine or tryptophan. The chain has TRBV20-1 and TRBJ1-1, with D perhaps matching TRBD1 (5 bases). V was pared by 7 bases and J by 1 base, with 13 bases between. The CDR3 contains 13 residues. Germline values: CDR1 DFQATT, CDR2 SNEGSKA (reference sequence). CDR3 residues: CSVQQAANTEAFL. The CDR3 coding sequence is TGCAGTGTGCAACAGGCTGCGAACACTGAAGCTTTCCTT.

In regard to this clonotype: A read error may produce the germline difference seen at one junction end. V usage is TRBV7-2 and J usage is TRBJ2-7, with unresolved D. CDR1 is SGHTA, CDR2 FQGNSA, per germline. The CDR3 spans 13 residues. This CDR3 is CASSSRQAHEQYF. The CDR3, as DNA: TGCGCCAGCAGCTCTAGACAAGCGCACGAGCAGTACTTC.

In DNA form, the CDR3 reads TGTGCCAGCAGAAGCCCAGAGGGCGACTACGAGCAGTACTTC. Protein sequence: CASRSPEGDYEQYF. The rearrangement uses TRBV2 and TRBJ2-7; a weak D match, TRBD2 (5 bases). The CDR3 runs to 14 residues. The germline CDR1 and CDR2 sequences are SNHLY and FYNNEI. V was shortened by 6 bases and J by 3 bases, with 15 bases between the two germline ends.

This clonotype was detected only a few times. The V gene is TRBV7-2, the J gene TRBJ1-2; 7 bases match TRBD1. The CDR3 is made up of 16 amino acids. CDR1 is SGHTA and CDR2 is FQGNSA in the germline V gene. Trimming at V came to 6 bases and at J to 0 bases, leaving 10 bases not matched to a gene. CDR3 amino acids: CASSPFGTASNYGYTF. The CDR3 DNA reads TGTGCCAGCAGTCCCTTCGGGACAGCTTCTAACTATGGCTACACCTTC.

This clonotype was recorded at least ten times. The gene calls are TRBV6-1 and TRBJ1-3; D is unresolved. The CDR3 is 15 amino acids. V shed 1 base and J shed 0 bases, with 7 bases lying between them. Germline V lookup: CDR1 MNHNS, CDR2 SASEGT. For the CDR3, the DNA is TGTGCCAGCAGTGAAGGACCGTACTCTGGAAACACCATATATTTT. Protein: CASSEGPYSGNTIYF.

The genes are TRBV20-1 and TRBJ2-1; 8 bases line up with TRBD2. Unmatched junction bases numbered 13, after V lost 6 bases and J lost 12 bases. This CDR3 comprises 13 residues. CDR1 is DFQATT and CDR2 is SNEGSKA in the germline V gene (reference sequence). Here the CDR3 reads CSAERGRTDTQFF. The CDR3 nucleotides are TGCAGTGCCGAGCGGGGGCGCACAGATACGCAGTTCTTC.

V and J are TRBV7-4 and TRBJ1-6; D gene uncertain. V lost 0 bases and J lost 15, with 18 bases in between. CDR3 size: 15 residues. Germline values: CDR1 SGHVT, CDR2 SQSDAQ. The CDR3, as DNA: TGTGCCAGCAGCTTAGCCACAGCGTGGCACAGTCGCCTCCACTTT. It is translated as CASSLATAWHSRLHF.

In its sample, this clonotype was seen many times. The chain couples TRBV7-2 to TRBJ2-2; 9 bases match TRBD2. V gave up 1 base and J gave up 5 bases; unmatched junction bases: 11. CDR3 length: 18 amino acids. Germline V gene data show CDR1 as SGHTA and CDR2 as FQGNSA. The CDR3 sequence is CASSLDPSSGTITGELFF. CDR3 DNA sequence: TGTGCCAGCAGCTTAGATCCATCTAGCGGGACAATTACCGGGGAGCTGTTTTTT.

This clonotype was seen at least ten times. The chain carries TRBV6-1 and TRBJ1-2; perhaps TRBD1 as D (6 bases). The CDR3 loop spans 17 amino acids. V was clipped by 4 bases and J by 8 bases, with 26 bases between them. In germline, CDR1 is MNHNS, CDR2 SASEGT. The DNA of the CDR3 is TGTGCCAGCAGTGTAACGACAGGCCCCAGAACCCGTGACGGCTACACCTTC. Protein product: CASSVTTGPRTRDGYTF.

This clonotype was seen ten or more times. The chain links TRBV20-1 to TRBJ2-7; 7 bases agree with TRBD1. CDR3 size: 15 residues. Germline assignment: CDR1 DFQATT and CDR2 SNEGSKA (reference sequence). Trimming cost V 6 bases and J 3 bases; bases outside gene matches: 14. The CDR3 sequence: CSAPDRRQGDYEQYF. CDR3 coding DNA: TGCAGTGCCCCCGACAGGCGTCAGGGGGACTACGAGCAGTACTTC.

The chain employs TRBV11-2 and TRBJ1-2; D unresolved. The CDR3 consists of 12 residues. Deletions cut 2 bases from V and 12 bases from J, with 13 bases between. Germline CDR1 SGHAT, CDR2 FQNNGV. CDR3 nucleotide sequence: TGTGCCAGCAGCTTATGGAATATGGTTAACACCTTC. Translated, it gives CASSLWNMVNTF.

This clonotype was seen many times. Germline and junction disagree at one end, which may indicate a read error. The chain joins TRBV7-7 to TRBJ2-2; 8 bases match TRBD2. Germline CDR1 and CDR2: SSHAT and FNYEAQ (reference sequence). The CDR3 has 14 amino acids. The CDR3 nucleotides read TGTGCTAGCAGCTCCGGGACTAGGACCGGGGAGCTGTTTTTT. It codes for CASSSGTRTGELFF. Full variable domain (outside the CDR3, taken from reference TRBV7-7 and TRBJ2-2): GAGVSQSPRYKVTKRGQDVTLRCDPISSHATLYWYQQALGQGPEFLTYFNYEAQPDKSGLPSDRFSAERPEGSISTLTIQRTEQRDSAMYRCASSSGTRTGELFFGEGSRLTVL.

This clonotype was detected many times. The gene calls are TRBV7-2 and TRBJ2-1, with D maybe TRBD2 (5 bases). CDR3 length: 15 amino acids. V lost 1 base to trimming and J lost 3 bases, with 10 bases between them. In germline, CDR1 is SGHTA, CDR2 FQGNSA. The CDR3 DNA is TGTGCCAGCAGCTTAGTTGGCGGGTACTACAATGAGCAGTTCTTC. Translated: CASSLVGGYYNEQFF.

The V call is TRBV20-1, the J call TRBJ1-2, with TRBD1 matching over 7 bases. V lost 8 bases and J lost 6; bases outside the gene matches: 15. This CDR3 region has 14 residues. CDR1 is DFQATT and CDR2 is SNEGSKA in the germline V gene (reference sequence). This chain's CDR3 is CSFVASGGLDGYTF. CDR3 nucleotides: TGCAGTTTTGTTGCTTCAGGGGGTCTAGATGGCTACACCTTC.